What follows is one T cell receptor (beta chain) and its context. Source study methods: It was from reference gene primer amplification that nucleated cell counts were estimated. The data were produced by immunoSEQ multiplex PCR, yet TCRdb's version contains in-frame clones alone and is incomplete. V, J and clone size derive from that table, while D and trimming were established from the DNA sequence. This sample has around 420,000 clones, with approximately 85% found just once. The sample comes from a study of blood T cell repertoires in COVID-19. Trimming took 5 bases from V and 8 from J; bases not matched to a gene: 7. Germline-derived CDR1 and CDR2 are GTSNPN and SVGIG (reference sequence). CDR3 length: 14 residues.

Material: PBMCs or T cells enriched from blood (not recorded which). The source of this sequence is a woman in her forties with acute COVID-19. The chain carries TRBV30 and TRBJ1-4; 11 bases fit TRBD1. The CDR3 loop is CAWGRTGGIEKLFF. The CDR3 DNA sequence: TGTGCCTGGGGACGGACAGGGGGCATAGAAAAACTGTTTTTT. Complete variable domain (other parts from reference TRBV30 and TRBJ1-4): SQTIHQWPATLVQPVGSPLSLECTVEGTSNPNLYWYRQAAGRGLQLLFYSVGIGQISSEVPQNLSASRPQDRQFILSSKKLLLSDSGFYLCAWGRTGGIEKLFFGSGTQLSVL.